Shown below are 21 T cell receptor beta chains from a single sample sequenced in a study of cytomegalovirus exposure and HLA in healthy donors. Both 60 Vbeta primers and 13 Jbeta primers went into the PCR. Assay used: immunoSEQ multiplex PCR; TCRdb lists only in-frame clones, some missing. The repertoire holds fewer than 200,000 clones, with about four fifths as singletons. The sequenced sample consisted of PBMCs. These receptors were collected from a woman under 30 in good health and CMV-seropositive.

The chain couples TRBV4-1 to TRBJ2-3; 7 nucleotides match TRBD1. Germline CDR1 MGHRA, CDR2 YSYEKL. The CDR3 is made up of 19 amino acids. The J segment lost 1 base and the V segment lost 1 base, leaving 14 bases of the junction unmatched. The CDR3 DNA is TGCGCCAGCAGCCAAGGACCCCTGAGGGGGCGTGTTGGCACAGATACGCAGTATTTT. Encoded protein: CASSQGPLRGRVGTDTQYF.

The chain is built from TRBV29-1 and TRBJ2-5; tentatively, D is TRBD2 (5 bases). The CDR3 covers 13 residues. CDR1 and CDR2 (germline): SQVTM, ANQGSEA. Trimming left V 4 bases short and J 0 bases short, with 9 bases between. CDR3 protein: CSVVKDYQETQYF. The CDR3 region has the DNA TGCAGCGTTGTTAAGGACTACCAAGAGACCCAGTACTTC.

This chain links TRBV20-1 with TRBJ2-7, with D unclear. V was shortened by 4 bases and J by 4 bases, with 8 bases between the two germline ends. The CDR3 consists of 11 residues. CDR1 and CDR2 from the germline V gene are DFQATT and SNEGSKA (reference sequence). The CDR3 loop is CSATNWYEQYF. The CDR3 nucleotides are TGCAGTGCTACTAATTGGTACGAGCAGTACTTC.

This chain connects TRBV6-4 to TRBJ2-7; D perhaps matches TRBD1 (6 bases). V lost 5 bases and J 1 base, leaving 18 bases between the germline ends. CDR3 length: 16 residues. Germline loops: CDR1 MRHNA, CDR2 SNTAGT. The CDR3 DNA reads as TGTGCCAGCAGTAAGCCCCGGGACACGAGATCCTACGAGCAGTACTTC. Translation gives CASSKPRDTRSYEQYF.

The chain is built from TRBV7-9 and TRBJ1-5; no reliable D call. CDR1 and CDR2 from the germline V gene are SEHNR and FQNEAQ (reference sequence). With 4 bases removed from V and 11 bases from J, the gap between germline ends came to 15 bases. CDR3 length: 13 amino acids. The DNA of the CDR3 is TGTGCCAGCAGCTCGGTCCTAACAGAATCCCAGCATTTT. It encodes CASSSVLTESQHF.

The V gene is TRBV5-1, the J gene TRBJ1-6; D gene uncertain. The CDR3 is 15 amino acids. The V end lost 0 bases, the J end lost 7 bases, and 11 bases lay between the germline ends. Germline V CDR1 and CDR2: SGHRS, YFSETQ. CDR3: CASSLEFSGNSPLHF. In DNA form, the CDR3 reads TGCGCCAGCAGCTTGGAATTCAGCGGGAATTCACCCCTCCACTTT.

The gene calls are TRBV5-1 and TRBJ2-5; tentatively, D is TRBD1 (5 bases). This CDR3 is built from 14 residues. V lost 4 bases and J 2 bases, leaving 12 bases between the germline ends. Per the germline V gene, CDR1 is SGHRS and CDR2 is YFSETQ. The CDR3 reads CASSTTTEQETQYF. The CDR3 nucleotides read TGCGCCAGCAGCACGACGACAGAACAAGAGACCCAGTACTTC.

The V gene is TRBV5-1, the J gene TRBJ2-3, with D possibly TRBD2 on 6 matching bases. The CDR3 extends over 14 amino acids. V lost 1 base to trimming and J lost 5 bases, with 11 bases between them. Germline V gene lookup returns CDR1 SGHRS and CDR2 YFSETQ. In nucleotides, the CDR3 is TGCGCCAGCAGCTTGTTTCGGGGAGGAGATACGCAGTATTTT. It encodes CASSLFRGGDTQYF.

This chain uses TRBV19 with TRBJ2-1, with 8 bases matching TRBD2. The germline CDR1 and CDR2 sequences are LNHDA and SQIVND (reference sequence). V dropped 7 bases and J dropped 8; count of bases not matched to a gene: 13. The length of the CDR3 is 15 residues. This CDR3 reads CASTVRRGASDEQFF. CDR3 nucleotide sequence: TGTGCCAGTACGGTCCGGCGGGGGGCCTCGGATGAGCAGTTCTTC.

This chain uses TRBV28 with TRBJ2-5; 9 bases match TRBD2. The V gene's germline CDR1 is MDHEN and CDR2 SYDVKM. This CDR3 region has 17 residues. J gave up 4 bases and V 5 bases, and 14 bases lay outside the gene matches. The CDR3 sequence: CASSTPVGRGGLETQYF. Here the CDR3 DNA reads TGTGCCAGCAGTACGCCGGTGGGGCGGGGGGGCTTAGAGACCCAGTACTTC.

This clone was picked up one time. The rearrangement links TRBV7-9 to TRBJ2-2, with D maybe TRBD1 (5 bases). This CDR3 region has 15 residues. V lost 5 bases and J lost 7, with 17 bases in between. Germline-derived CDR1 and CDR2 are SEHNR and FQNEAQ (reference sequence). CDR3 sequence reads: CASSIGSGRRGELFF. For the CDR3, the DNA is TGTGCCAGCAGCATAGGGTCAGGGCGGCGCGGGGAGCTGTTTTTT.

This chain links TRBV4-2 with TRBJ2-1, with 8 bases lining up with TRBD2. From germline, CDR1 is LGHNA and CDR2 YNFKEQ. The CDR3 is made up of 17 amino acids. V dropped 1 base and J dropped 6; count of bases not matched to a gene: 11. CDR3 nucleotide sequence: TGTGCCAGCAGCCAAGCGATTCTTCGGACTAGCCTCAATGAGCAGTTCTTC. Amino acids: CASSQAILRTSLNEQFF.

This rearrangement joins TRBV7-6 to TRBJ2-2; 9 nucleotides agree with TRBD1. Looked up from germline, CDR1 is SGHVS and CDR2 is FNYEAQ. The CDR3 loop spans 16 amino acids. V was pared by 5 bases and J by 2 bases, with 6 bases of the junction left unmatched. Here the CDR3 DNA reads TGTGCCAGCAGCGACCGGACAGGGGAAAACACCGGGGAGCTGTTTTTT. It codes for CASSDRTGENTGELFF.

This clone was counted between two and nine times. This chain joins TRBV11-3 and TRBJ1-1; D is uncertain. The CDR3 contains 14 residues. With 5 bases removed from V and 1 base from J, the gap between germline ends came to 11 bases. Germline V lookup: CDR1 SGHNT, CDR2 YENEEA. The CDR3 reads CASSASGANTEAFF. The CDR3 DNA is TGTGCCAGCAGCGCTTCGGGAGCGAACACTGAAGCTTTCTTT.

This chain links TRBV7-6 with TRBJ2-1; 9 bases match TRBD2. The CDR3 runs to 16 residues. V shed 2 bases and J 3 bases; nucleotides not matched to a gene: 5. Germline CDR1 and CDR2: SGHVS and FNYEAQ. In DNA, the CDR3 is TGTGCCAGCAGCTTATCGAGCGGGGGGCGCTACAATGAGCAGTTCTTC. Its translation is CASSLSSGGRYNEQFF.

The rearrangement joins TRBV19 to TRBJ2-3; weak D call: TRBD2 (5 bases). V gave up 10 bases and J gave up 2 bases, with 13 bases separating them. The CDR3 sequence is 13 residues long. The germline gives CDR1 LNHDA, CDR2 SQIVND (reference sequence). CDR3 DNA sequence: TGTGCCACCGCGGGCGTCTTCACAGATACGCAGTATTTT. As protein: CATAGVFTDTQYF.

The rearrangement uses TRBV27 and TRBJ2-1; 11 bases are a match to TRBD2. Germline CDR1 reads MNHEY; CDR2 reads SMNVEV (reference sequence). The CDR3 has 16 amino acids. Trimming took 2 bases from V and 9 from J; bases not matched to a gene: 9. The CDR3 bases are TGTGCCAGCAGTTTACGTTCTAGCGGGGGGCGGGTTGAGCAGTTCTTC. The encoded protein is CASSLRSSGGRVEQFF.

The chain is built from TRBV5-6 and TRBJ1-4; maybe TRBD1 (5 bases). V shed 0 bases and J shed 4 bases, with 10 bases lying between them. This CDR3 spans 15 amino acids. From germline, CDR1 is SGHDT and CDR2 YYEEEE. The CDR3 is CASSLADSLNEKLFF. CDR3 in DNA: TGTGCCAGCAGCTTGGCCGACAGTCTTAATGAAAAACTGTTTTTT.

V and J are TRBV28 and TRBJ2-5; TRBD1 agrees at 7 bases. Germline V CDR1 and CDR2: MDHEN, SYDVKM. The CDR3 extends over 14 amino acids. V shed 3 bases and J 5 bases; nucleotides not matched to a gene: 6. CDR3 sequence reads: CASSLGQPDETQYF. Here the CDR3 DNA reads TGTGCCAGCAGTTTGGGACAGCCAGACGAGACCCAGTACTTC.

V usage is TRBV19 and J usage is TRBJ1-4; D remains ambiguous. The CDR3 spans 16 residues. CDR1 and CDR2 from the germline V gene are LNHDA and SQIVND (reference sequence). The V gene lost 5 bases and the J gene lost 5 bases, with 18 bases spanning the gap. The CDR3 protein is CASSRLGPGSNEKLFF. CDR3 in DNA: TGTGCCAGTAGTCGACTGGGTCCGGGGAGCAATGAAAAACTGTTTTTT.

The chain is built from TRBV6-6 and TRBJ1-1; tentatively, D is TRBD1 (6 bases). CDR3 length equals 11 residues. The ends were cut back, 6 bases at V and 11 bases at J, with 13 bases in the middle. Germline V gene lookup returns CDR1 MNHNY and CDR2 SVGAGI (reference sequence). CDR3: CASSYGTSAFF. The CDR3 nucleotides are TGTGCCAGCAGCTACGGGACATCCGCTTTCTTT.